Shown below are 16 T cell receptor beta chains from a single sample sequenced in a study of OX40 agonist ivuxolimab in advanced cancers. Clones were sequenced by immunoSEQ multiplex PCR, and TCRdb holds only the in-frame ones, with some missing. The sample comprises some 18,000 clones, approximately 85% of which are singletons, and 62% rests with the top ten. The material sequenced was CD4+ or CD8+ T cells sorted from blood, taken in a trial of the OX40 agonist ivuxolimab. The receptors originated from an adult with an advanced solid tumor such as melanoma, head and neck, liver or kidney cancer.

The chain carries TRBV7-9 and TRBJ2-1; 9 bases map to TRBD1. V shed 1 base and J 3 bases; nucleotides not matched to a gene: 4. The CDR3 has 16 amino acids. Germline lookup yields CDR1 SEHNR and CDR2 FQNEAQ (reference sequence). The CDR3 coding sequence is TGTGCCAGCAGCTTAGTGGGACAGGGAATCTACAATGAGCAGTTCTTC. This sequence encodes CASSLVGQGIYNEQFF.

This rearrangement joins TRBV29-1 to TRBJ2-2; D possibly corresponds to TRBD1 (6 bases). CDR1 and CDR2 (germline): SQVTM, ANQGSEA. This CDR3 is built from 13 residues. V was trimmed by 4 bases and J by 5 bases, leaving 11 bases between them. The CDR3 sequence is CSVVQGLTGELFF. In nucleotides, the CDR3 is TGCAGCGTTGTTCAGGGGTTGACCGGGGAGCTGTTTTTT.

The chain employs TRBV2 and TRBJ1-6; no clear D gene. The germline V and J ends were trimmed by 6 bases and 8 bases, with 14 bases remaining between them. Germline loops: CDR1 SNHLY, CDR2 FYNNEI. There are 14 residues in the CDR3. The CDR3 sequence is CASSPRSGYSPLHF. DNA for the CDR3: TGTGCCAGCAGCCCTCGTAGCGGGTATTCACCCCTCCACTTT.

The chain links TRBV6-1 to TRBJ1-4; D possibly corresponds to TRBD1 (6 bases). The ends were cut back, 2 bases at V and 7 bases at J, with 14 bases in the middle. This CDR3 contains 15 residues. Looked up from germline, CDR1 is MNHNS and CDR2 is SASEGT. CDR3: CASSERGRGSEKLFF. The CDR3, as DNA: TGTGCCAGCAGTGAAAGAGGCAGGGGAAGTGAAAAACTGTTTTTT.

The V gene is TRBV27, the J gene TRBJ2-1; TRBD2 agrees at 11 bases. CDR1 is MNHEY and CDR2 is SMNVEV in the germline V gene (reference sequence). The CDR3 has 19 amino acids. The V and J ends lost 2 bases and 4 bases, in that order; junction bases with no gene match: 13. CDR3 DNA sequence: TGTGCCAGCAGTTTAGTTTCTAGCGGGAGGTCCCCGATTTACAATGAGCAGTTCTTC. Residues: CASSLVSSGRSPIYNEQFF.

The rearrangement joins TRBV27 to TRBJ1-1; D unclear. CDR3 length: 14 amino acids. Trimming left V 5 bases short and J 7 bases short, with 17 bases between. Germline lookup yields CDR1 MNHEY and CDR2 SMNVEV (reference sequence). This CDR3 reads CASSGPGLAGEAFF. Here the CDR3 DNA reads TGTGCCAGCAGTGGGCCGGGATTGGCAGGTGAAGCTTTCTTT.

The table lists this clone with a count of one. The rearrangement links TRBV4-1 to TRBJ1-1; D may be TRBD1 (6 bases). Trimming took 5 bases from V and 0 from J, leaving 13 bases between them. CDR3 length: 15 amino acids. Germline-derived CDR1 and CDR2 are MGHRA and YSYEKL. The CDR3 coding sequence is TGCGCCAGCAGCTACAACACAGGGCTGAACACTGAAGCTTTCTTT. It specifies CASSYNTGLNTEAFF.

This clone was counted many times. This rearrangement joins TRBV5-6 to TRBJ1-2; D is ambiguous. The V gene lost 4 bases and the J gene lost 4 bases, with 17 bases spanning the gap. Germline values: CDR1 SGHDT, CDR2 YYEEEE. The CDR3 extends over 15 amino acids. DNA of the CDR3: TGTGCCAGCAGCAAGGTTCGGCAGTCGGGCTATGGCTACACCTTC. The encoded protein is CASSKVRQSGYGYTF.

The chain links TRBV7-9 to TRBJ2-7; D might be TRBD1 (6 bases). The CDR3 runs 13 residues. Germline V gives CDR1 SEHNR, CDR2 FQNEAQ (reference sequence). V was cut by 10 bases and J by 0 bases, with 13 bases left in between. Here the CDR3 reads CAIILDSSYEQYF. CDR3 nucleotides: TGTGCCATAATCCTGGACAGCTCCTACGAGCAGTACTTC.

V and J are TRBV28 and TRBJ1-2, with a weak D call TRBD1 (6 bases). V dropped 6 bases and J dropped 8 bases, with 19 bases sitting between them. Germline V gene lookup returns CDR1 MDHEN and CDR2 SYDVKM. This CDR3 is built from 14 residues. CDR3 DNA: TGTGCCAGCAGCCTTTCGGGGGGGGCGGGCGGCTACACCTTC. Its protein is CASSLSGGAGGYTF.

The chain employs TRBV27 and TRBJ2-7; 12 nucleotides match TRBD2. CDR3 size: 14 residues. CDR1 MNHEY and CDR2 SMNVEV come from the germline V gene (reference sequence). Trimming cost V 4 bases and J 2 bases; bases outside gene matches: 0. The CDR3 DNA reads TGTGCCAGCAGTTGGACTAGCGGGACCTACGAGCAGTACTTC. As protein: CASSWTSGTYEQYF.

V and J are TRBV5-5 and TRBJ1-1; D gene uncertain. Trimming took off 1 base at V and 4 bases at J, with 8 bases between the two ends. Germline loops: CDR1 SGHKS, CDR2 YYEKEE (reference sequence). The CDR3 totals 13 residues. This chain's CDR3 is CASSLRGSTEAFF. In nucleotides, the CDR3 is TGTGCCAGCAGCTTGCGAGGGAGCACTGAAGCTTTCTTT.

V gene TRBV30 combines with J gene TRBJ1-1; 7 bases agree with TRBD1. The V gene's germline CDR1 is GTSNPN and CDR2 SVGIG (reference sequence). The CDR3 consists of 13 residues. The V gene end was trimmed by 3 bases and the J gene end by 4 bases; junction bases not matched to a gene: 5. The CDR3 spells CAWSARGVTEAFF. The DNA of the CDR3 is TGTGCCTGGAGCGCCAGGGGGGTCACTGAAGCTTTCTTT.

The rearrangement joins TRBV11-3 to TRBJ2-7; D is undetermined. V was cut by 0 bases and J by 0 bases, with 0 bases left in between. This CDR3 region has 12 residues. Per the germline V gene, CDR1 is SGHNT and CDR2 is YENEEA. CDR3 DNA: TGTGCCAGCAGCTTAGACTCCTACGAGCAGTACTTC. Translating it yields CASSLDSYEQYF.

CDR3 in amino acids: CATSRVGAGEAFF. DNA of the CDR3: TGTGCCACCAGCAGAGTCGGGGCAGGGGAAGCTTTCTTT. This chain uses TRBV15 with TRBJ1-1; D might be TRBD1 (5 bases). Trimming removed 1 base at V and 8 bases at J, with 11 bases between. The germline gives CDR1 LNHNV, CDR2 YYDKDF (reference sequence). This CDR3 has 13 residues.

The chain employs TRBV7-6 and TRBJ1-4, with 8 bases fitting TRBD1. CDR1 is SGHVS and CDR2 is FNYEAQ in the germline V gene. V lost 7 bases, J lost 8 bases, and 12 bases stayed unmatched. This CDR3 has 15 amino acids. The CDR3 nucleotides read TGTGCCAGCACCCTCGCCGGGACAGGAGGGGAAAAACTGTTTTTT. Translated: CASTLAGTGGEKLFF.